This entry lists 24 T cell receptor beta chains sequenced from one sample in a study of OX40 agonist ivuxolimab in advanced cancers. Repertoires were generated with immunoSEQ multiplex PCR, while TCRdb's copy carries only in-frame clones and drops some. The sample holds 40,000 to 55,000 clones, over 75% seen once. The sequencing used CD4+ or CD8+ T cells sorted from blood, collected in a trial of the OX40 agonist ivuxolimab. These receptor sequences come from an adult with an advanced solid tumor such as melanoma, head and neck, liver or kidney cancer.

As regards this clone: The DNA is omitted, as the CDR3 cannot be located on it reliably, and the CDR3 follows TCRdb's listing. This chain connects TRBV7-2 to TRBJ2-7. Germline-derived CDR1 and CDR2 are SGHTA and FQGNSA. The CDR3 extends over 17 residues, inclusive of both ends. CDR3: CASSLALSLESSYEQYF.

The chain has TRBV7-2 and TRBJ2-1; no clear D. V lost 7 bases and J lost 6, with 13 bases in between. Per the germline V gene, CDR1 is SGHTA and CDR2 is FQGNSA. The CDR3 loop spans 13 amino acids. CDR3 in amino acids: CASNNDWVNEQFF. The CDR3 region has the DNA TGTGCCAGCAATAATGACTGGGTCAATGAGCAGTTCTTC.

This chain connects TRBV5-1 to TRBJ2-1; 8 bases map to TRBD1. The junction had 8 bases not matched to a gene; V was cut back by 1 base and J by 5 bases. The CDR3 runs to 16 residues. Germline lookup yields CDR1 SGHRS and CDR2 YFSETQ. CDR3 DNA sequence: TGCGCCAGCAGCTTGACGGGACAGGTACTGGACAATGAGCAGTTCTTC. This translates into CASSLTGQVLDNEQFF.

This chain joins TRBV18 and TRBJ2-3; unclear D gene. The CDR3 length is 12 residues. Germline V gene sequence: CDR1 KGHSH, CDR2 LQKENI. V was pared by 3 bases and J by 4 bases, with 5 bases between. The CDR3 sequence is CASSPVPDTQYF. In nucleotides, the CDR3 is TGTGCCAGCTCACCGGTACCAGATACGCAGTATTTT. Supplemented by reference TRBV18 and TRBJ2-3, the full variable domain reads NAGVMQNPRHLVRRRGQEARLRCSPMKGHSHVYWYRQLPEEGLKFMVYLQKENIIDESGMPKERFSAEFPKEGPSILRIQQVVRGDSAAYFCASSPVPDTQYFGPGTRLTVL.

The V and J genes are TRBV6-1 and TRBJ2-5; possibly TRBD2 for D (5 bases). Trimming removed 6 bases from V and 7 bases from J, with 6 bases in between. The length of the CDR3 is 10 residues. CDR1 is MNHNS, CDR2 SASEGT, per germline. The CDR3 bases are TGTGCCAGCAGGGAGGCGACCCAGTACTTC. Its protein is CASREATQYF.

The CDR3 here is CASSPGQADEKLFF. The CDR3 DNA reads TGTGCCAGCAGTCCGGGACAGGCAGATGAAAAACTGTTTTTT. The chain recombines TRBV6-1 with TRBJ1-4; TRBD1 aligns across 8 bases. CDR1 is MNHNS, CDR2 SASEGT, per germline. J lost 6 bases, V lost 5 bases, and 5 bases had no gene match. CDR3 length: 14 amino acids.

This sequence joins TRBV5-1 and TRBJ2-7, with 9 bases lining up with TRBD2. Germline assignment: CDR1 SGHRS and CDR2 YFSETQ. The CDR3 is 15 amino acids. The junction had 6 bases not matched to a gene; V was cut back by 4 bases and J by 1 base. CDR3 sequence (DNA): TGCGCCAGCAGCCCTATCCTAGCGGGGTCCTACGAGCAGTACTTC. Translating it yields CASSPILAGSYEQYF.

The CDR3 sequence is CASSEWLGANVLTF. DNA of the CDR3: TGTGCCAGCAGTGAATGGCTAGGGGCCAACGTCCTGACTTTC. The chain has TRBV25-1 and TRBJ2-6, with unresolved D. Deletions cut 1 base from V and 4 bases from J, with 5 bases between. This CDR3 is 14 amino acids long. In germline, CDR1 is MGHDK, CDR2 SYGVNS.

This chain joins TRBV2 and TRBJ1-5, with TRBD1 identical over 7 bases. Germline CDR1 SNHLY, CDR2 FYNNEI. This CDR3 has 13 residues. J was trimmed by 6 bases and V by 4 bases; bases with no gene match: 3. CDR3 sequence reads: CASSATGSQPQHF. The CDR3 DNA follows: TGTGCCAGCAGTGCGACAGGGAGTCAGCCCCAGCATTTT.

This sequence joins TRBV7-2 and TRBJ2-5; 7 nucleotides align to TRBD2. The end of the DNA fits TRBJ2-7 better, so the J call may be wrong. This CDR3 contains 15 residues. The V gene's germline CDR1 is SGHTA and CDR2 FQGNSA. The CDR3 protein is CASSVSGLAPYEQYF. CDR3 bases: TGTGCCAGCAGCGTTAGCGGGCTGGCACCCTACGAGCAGTACTTC.

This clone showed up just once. CDR3 region: CASSPEQGYGNTIYF. Written as DNA, the CDR3 is TGCGCCAGCAGCCCGGAACAGGGGTATGGAAACACCATATATTTT. The V and J genes are TRBV4-3 and TRBJ1-3; 7 positions agree with TRBD1. Germline lookup yields CDR1 LGHNA and CDR2 YSLEER. This CDR3 comprises 15 residues. After removal of 4 bases from V and 3 bases from J, the junction contained 6 bases not matched to a gene.

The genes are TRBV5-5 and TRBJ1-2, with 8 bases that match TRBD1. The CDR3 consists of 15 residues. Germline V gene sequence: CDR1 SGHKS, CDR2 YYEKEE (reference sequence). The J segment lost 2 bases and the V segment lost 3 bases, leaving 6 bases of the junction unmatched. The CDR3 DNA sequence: TGTGCCAGCAGCTGGGCCGGGACAGGCAACTATGGCTACACCTTC. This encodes CASSWAGTGNYGYTF.

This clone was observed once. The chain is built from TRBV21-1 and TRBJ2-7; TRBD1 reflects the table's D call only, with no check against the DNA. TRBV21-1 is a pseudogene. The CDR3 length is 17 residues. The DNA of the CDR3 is TGTGCCAGCAGCTCGCACCCGGGACAGCCCTTCAGGGACGAGCAGTACTTC. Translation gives CASSSHPGQPFRDEQYF.

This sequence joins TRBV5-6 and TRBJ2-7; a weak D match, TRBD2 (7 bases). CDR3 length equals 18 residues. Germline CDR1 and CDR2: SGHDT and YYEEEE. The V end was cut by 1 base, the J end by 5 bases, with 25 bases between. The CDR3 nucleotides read TGTGCCAGCAGCTTGTTGGGGGCAGTGAGCGGGAAGACCAACGAGCAGTACTTC. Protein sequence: CASSLLGAVSGKTNEQYF. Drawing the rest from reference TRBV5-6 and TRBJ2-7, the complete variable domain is DAGVTQSPTHLIKTRGQQVTLRCSPKSGHDTVSWYQQALGQGPQFIFQYYEEEERQRGNFPDRFSGHQFPNYSSELNVNALLLGDSALYLCASSLLGAVSGKTNEQYFGPGTRLTVT.

The CDR3 region has the DNA TGCGCCAGCAGCCAGACAGGGGAAAACACCGGGGAGCTGTTTTTT. This encodes CASSQTGENTGELFF. V gene TRBV4-3 combines with J gene TRBJ2-2, with 8 bases aligning to TRBD1. CDR1 LGHNA and CDR2 YSLEER come from the germline V gene. CDR3 length equals 15 residues. Trimming at V came to 3 bases and at J to 2 bases, leaving 2 bases not matched to a gene.

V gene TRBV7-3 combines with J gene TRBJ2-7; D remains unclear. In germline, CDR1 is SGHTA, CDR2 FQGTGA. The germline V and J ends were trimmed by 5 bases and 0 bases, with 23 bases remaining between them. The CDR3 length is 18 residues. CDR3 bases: TGTGCCAGCAGCCCTGGCGACCCCGGGCCCACTGGCTCCTACGAGCAGTACTTC. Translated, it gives CASSPGDPGPTGSYEQYF.

The CDR3 loop is CASSHPGLSSGEQFF. The CDR3 DNA is TGTGCCAGCAGTCACCCGGGCCTGTCTAGCGGGGAACAGTTCTTC. The chain recombines TRBV5-6 with TRBJ2-1, with 9 bases fitting TRBD2. There are 15 residues in the CDR3. The germline gives CDR1 SGHDT, CDR2 YYEEEE. V was pared by 5 bases and J by 13 bases, with 16 bases of the junction left unmatched. Full variable domain (rest looked up from reference TRBV5-6 and TRBJ2-1): DAGVTQSPTHLIKTRGQQVTLRCSPKSGHDTVSWYQQALGQGPQFIFQYYEEEERQRGNFPDRFSGHQFPNYSSELNVNALLLGDSALYLCASSHPGLSSGEQFFGPGTRLTVL.

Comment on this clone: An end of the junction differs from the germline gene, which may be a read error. DNA for the CDR3: TGCAGCGTTGAATCCCGGATCGCAACTAATGAGAAACTGTTTTTT. It yields the protein CSVESRIATNEKLFF. The V gene is TRBV29-1, the J gene TRBJ1-4; D gene unclear. The CDR3 is made up of 15 amino acids. CDR1 SQVTM and CDR2 ANQGSEA come from the germline V gene.

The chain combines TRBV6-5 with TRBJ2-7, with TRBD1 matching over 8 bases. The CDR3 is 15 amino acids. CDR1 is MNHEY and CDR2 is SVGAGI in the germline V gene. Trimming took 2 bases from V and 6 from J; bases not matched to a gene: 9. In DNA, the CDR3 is TGTGCCAGCAGTTACGCAACAGGGGGATGGGTCGAGCAGTACTTC. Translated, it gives CASSYATGGWVEQYF.

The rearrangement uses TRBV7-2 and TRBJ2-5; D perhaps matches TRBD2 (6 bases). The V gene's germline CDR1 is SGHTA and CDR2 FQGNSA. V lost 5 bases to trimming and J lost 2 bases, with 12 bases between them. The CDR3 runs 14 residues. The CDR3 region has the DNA TGTGCCAGCAGCCGACGGAGGGGACAAGAGACCCAGTACTTC. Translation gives CASSRRRGQETQYF.

The CDR3 nucleotides are TGTGCCAGCAGCTTAGCTTCAGGGTGGTACGAGCAGTACTTC. Protein product: CASSLASGWYEQYF. The V call is TRBV11-2, the J call TRBJ2-7, with D maybe TRBD1 (5 bases). This CDR3 has 14 residues. Trimming left V 1 base short and J 4 bases short, with 11 bases between. CDR1 is SGHAT and CDR2 is FQNNGV in the germline V gene.

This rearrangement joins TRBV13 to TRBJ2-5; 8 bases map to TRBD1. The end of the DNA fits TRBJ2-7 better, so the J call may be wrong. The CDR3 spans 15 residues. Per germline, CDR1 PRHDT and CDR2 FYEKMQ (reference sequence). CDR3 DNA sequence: TGTGCCAGCAGCTCCACCCAGGGGGCACGAAGCGAGCAGTACTTC. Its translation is CASSSTQGARSEQYF.

The CDR3 nucleotides read TGTGCCAGTAGCTTACAGGGGGCCGTATCCAATCAGCCCCAGCATTTT. This translates into CASSLQGAVSNQPQHF. This chain joins TRBV19 and TRBJ1-5, with 9 bases fitting TRBD1. The CDR3 contains 16 residues. Per the germline V gene, CDR1 is LNHDA and CDR2 is SQIVND (reference sequence). V dropped 6 bases and J dropped 3; count of bases not matched to a gene: 9.

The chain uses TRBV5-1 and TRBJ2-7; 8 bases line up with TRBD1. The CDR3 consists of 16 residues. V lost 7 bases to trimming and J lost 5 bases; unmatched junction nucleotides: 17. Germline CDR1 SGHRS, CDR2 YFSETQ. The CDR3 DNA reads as TGCGCCAGCTCCGAGGCAGGGGGCACAACCATCCACGAGCAGTACTTC. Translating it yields CASSEAGGTTIHEQYF.